A selection of T cell receptor beta chains follows, all from one sample in a study of monozygotic twins with inflammatory bowel disease. TCRdb re-called the 5' RACE reads and gives one entry per CDR3 protein, without DNA. The sample has about 300,000 distinct CDR3 sequences, and its top ten clones hold about 5%. The sample consisted of blood. These receptors were taken from a human donor with ulcerative colitis or Crohn's disease, or a healthy co-twin of an affected twin (not recorded which). Each CDR3 is given with its conserved first and last residue.

J gene	V gene	CDR3 protein
TRBJ1-2	TRBV29-1	CSVATVYYGYTF
TRBJ2-5	TRBV12-3/TRBV12-4	CASSSRGIWGRNQETQYF
TRBJ1-4	TRBV7-9	CASSLLATNEKLFF
TRBJ1-1	TRBV6-5	CASRLPGLNTEAFF
TRBJ2-3	TRBV20-1	CSAPWLGTDTQYF
TRBJ2-3	TRBV7-9	CASSLEGFTDTQYF
TRBJ2-5	TRBV7-2	CASSLDPEQETQYF
TRBJ1-4	TRBV12-3/TRBV12-4	CASSSWDTSNEKLFF
TRBJ2-7	TRBV28	CASSIPTTPWGEQYF
TRBJ2-2	TRBV30	CAWSVFSVNTGELFF
TRBJ2-1	TRBV24-1	CATSDPDAEPSLNEQFF
TRBJ2-3	TRBV20-1	CSAFPGGTITDTQYF
TRBJ2-1	TRBV6-1	CASRGGRAKRRDEQFF
TRBJ1-5	TRBV5-6	CASARGTVNQPQHF
TRBJ2-3	TRBV27	CASSLSPDRVRGFTDTQYF
TRBJ2-5	TRBV6-5	CASSYARNRQETQYF
TRBJ2-2	TRBV2	CASSEGTPNTGELFF
TRBJ2-1	TRBV4-1	CASSQELKGNEQFF
TRBJ2-5	TRBV24-1	CATSDPQAGPRETQYF
TRBJ1-2	TRBV5-4	CASSFQGLYGYTF
TRBJ1-1	TRBV7-8	CASSQYRGEIEGAFF
TRBJ1-2	TRBV13	CASSSASGGVYGYTF